This record covers a single TCR beta chain. The method was immunoSEQ multiplex PCR; TCRdb's version includes in-frame clones alone and lacks a portion of them. This sample carries 550,000 to 650,000 clones, around 96% of them seen once, and the ten largest clones take approximately 0.1%. This sample stems from a study of shared clonotypes between healthy human individuals. CD8 cells regarded as naive lacked CD45RO, were positively chosen for CCR7, and omitted terminally differentiated effector memory CD45RA+ cells. The CDR3 is 12 amino acids. V lost 4 bases, J lost 0 bases, and 7 bases lay in between. Per germline, CDR1 GTSNPN and CDR2 SVGIG (reference sequence).

The chain carries TRBV30 and TRBJ2-7; the D is unclear. The TCR comes from a woman younger than 45 in good health. Specimen: naive CD8+ T cells sorted from blood. This chain's CDR3 is CAWTEGSYEQYF. In DNA form, the CDR3 reads TGTGCCTGGACGGAAGGCTCCTACGAGCAGTACTTC.